This T cell receptor (beta chain) is from a study of T-cell memory formation after mild COVID-19. V was clipped by 6 bases and J by 3 bases, with 11 bases between them. This CDR3 is 13 amino acids long. The germline V gene encodes CDR1 MNHEY and CDR2 SVGAGI. TCR alpha and TCR beta cDNA libraries with sample barcodes and UMIs came from 5'RACE using constant-segment primers. TCRdb ran MiXCR on the 5' RACE reads and lists one entry per CDR3 protein. The sample lists roughly 260,000 distinct CDR3 sequences, roughly 17% occurring once. This clonotype turned up a few times. No antigen is known for it. Points from the study as a whole: From day 15 to 85, contracting clones were balanced between CD4 and CD8, whereas later expanders leaned toward CD4+. Largely, contracting CD4+ clones fell within CM and EM, and contracting CD8+ clones within EMRA.

The TCR comes from a man aged 18-30 years who had mild COVID-19 (a few samples of this study predate the infection). Cell type and time point are not known. The sample taken for sequencing was PBMCs or a T cell subset sorted from them (not recorded which). This chain connects TRBV6-5 to TRBJ1-1; TRBD1 is a possible D gene (6 bases). For the CDR3, the DNA is TGTGCCAGCAGGCCGGGACAATACACTGAAGCTTTCTTT. Translated: CASRPGQYTEAFF.